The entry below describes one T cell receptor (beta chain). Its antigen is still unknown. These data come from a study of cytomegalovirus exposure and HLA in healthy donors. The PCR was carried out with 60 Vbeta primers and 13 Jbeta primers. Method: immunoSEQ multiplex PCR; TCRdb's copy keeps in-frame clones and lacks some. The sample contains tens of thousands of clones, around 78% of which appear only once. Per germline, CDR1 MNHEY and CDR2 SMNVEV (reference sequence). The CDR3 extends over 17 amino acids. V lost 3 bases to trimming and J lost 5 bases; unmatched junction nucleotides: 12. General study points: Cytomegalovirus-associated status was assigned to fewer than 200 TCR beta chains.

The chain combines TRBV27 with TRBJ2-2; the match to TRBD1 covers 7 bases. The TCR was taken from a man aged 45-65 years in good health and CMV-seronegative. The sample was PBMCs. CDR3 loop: CASSFSTQNRGTGELFF. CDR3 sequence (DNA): TGTGCCAGCAGTTTCTCCACCCAGAACAGGGGTACCGGGGAGCTGTTTTTT.